This is a list of T cell receptor beta chains from one sample in a study of beta chain features in type 1 diabetes. Clones were sequenced by immunoSEQ multiplex PCR, and TCRdb holds only the in-frame ones, with some missing. The sample consists of 200,000 to 250,000 clones, about 15% of them appearing once. The specimen sequenced was naive CD4+ T cells from blood. These receptors were collected from a man between 25 and 39 years old with type 1 diabetes. Both conserved end residues are trimmed from each CDR3. The D gene is left open where the match is weak.

v_gene: TRBV5-4
d_gene: TRBD1
j_gene: TRBJ2-2
CDR3aa: ASSLGGTVNTGELF

v_gene: TRBV29-1
d_gene: NA
j_gene: TRBJ1-1
CDR3aa: SVVPGVNTEAF

v_gene: TRBV2
d_gene: NA
j_gene: TRBJ1-6
CDR3aa: ASTATASSYNSPLH

v_gene: TRBV14
d_gene: NA
j_gene: TRBJ2-2
CDR3aa: ASRGGPHTGELF

v_gene: TRBV5-4
d_gene: NA
j_gene: TRBJ1-4
CDR3aa: ASSIPQGGEEKLF

v_gene: TRBV5-1
d_gene: TRBD1
j_gene: TRBJ2-3
CDR3aa: ASSRRTGISTDTQY

v_gene: TRBV11-2
d_gene: TRBD1
j_gene: TRBJ2-7
CDR3aa: ASSLVGQTYEQY

v_gene: TRBV6-5
d_gene: NA
j_gene: TRBJ2-5
CDR3aa: ASSPTYQETQY

v_gene: TRBV19
d_gene: TRBD1
j_gene: TRBJ1-5
CDR3aa: ASSIMTGMDQPQH

v_gene: TRBV18
d_gene: TRBD1
j_gene: TRBJ2-1
CDR3aa: ASSPGQSSYNEQF

v_gene: TRBV5-1
d_gene: TRBD1
j_gene: TRBJ2-3
CDR3aa: ASSLGASGTGGTDTQY

v_gene: TRBV6-1
d_gene: TRBD1
j_gene: TRBJ1-1
CDR3aa: ASSPTGTGTEAF

v_gene: TRBV5-1
d_gene: TRBD1
j_gene: TRBJ2-5
CDR3aa: ASSLGDSKDTQY